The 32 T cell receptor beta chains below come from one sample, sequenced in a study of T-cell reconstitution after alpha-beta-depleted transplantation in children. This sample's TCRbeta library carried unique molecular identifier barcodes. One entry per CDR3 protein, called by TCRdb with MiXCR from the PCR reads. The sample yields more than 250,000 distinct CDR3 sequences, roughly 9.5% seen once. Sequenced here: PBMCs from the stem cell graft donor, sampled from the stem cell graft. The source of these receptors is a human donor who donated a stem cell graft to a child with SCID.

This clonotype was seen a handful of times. The CDR3 spells CASSVGGLAGGSYNEQFF. For the CDR3, the DNA is TGCGCCAGCAGTGTCGGGGGACTAGCGGGGGGCTCCTACAATGAGCAGTTCTTC. The chain combines TRBV10-2 with TRBJ2-1; 15 bases align to TRBD2. V trimming: 4 bases; J trimming: 0 bases; junction bases outside the gene matches: 4. CDR3 length: 18 amino acids. Germline CDR1 is WSHSY and CDR2 is SAAADI.

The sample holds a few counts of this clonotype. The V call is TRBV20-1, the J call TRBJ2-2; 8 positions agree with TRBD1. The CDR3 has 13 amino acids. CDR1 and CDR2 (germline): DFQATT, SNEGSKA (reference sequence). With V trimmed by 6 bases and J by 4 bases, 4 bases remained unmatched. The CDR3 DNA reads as TGCAGTGCCCAGGGGGCGGCCACCGGGGAGCTGTTTTTT. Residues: CSAQGAATGELFF.

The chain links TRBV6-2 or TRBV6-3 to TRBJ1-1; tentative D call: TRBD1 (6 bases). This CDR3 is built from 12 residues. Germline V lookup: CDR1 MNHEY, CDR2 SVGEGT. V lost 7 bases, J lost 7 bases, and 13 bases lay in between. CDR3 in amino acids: CASTSGTFEAFF. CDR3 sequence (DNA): TGTGCCAGCACCTCGGGGACATTTGAAGCTTTCTTT.

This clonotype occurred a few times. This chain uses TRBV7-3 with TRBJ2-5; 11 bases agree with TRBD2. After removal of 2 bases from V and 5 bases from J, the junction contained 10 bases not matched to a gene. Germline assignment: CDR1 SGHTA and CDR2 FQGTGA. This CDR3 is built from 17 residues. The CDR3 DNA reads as TGTGCCAGCAGCTTAGGTAGCGGGGGGGCTCAATTGGAGACCCAGTACTTC. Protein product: CASSLGSGGAQLETQYF. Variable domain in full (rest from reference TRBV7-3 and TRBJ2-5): GAGVSQTPSNKVTEKGKYVELRCDPISGHTALYWYRQSLGQGPEFLIYFQGTGAADDSGLPNDRFFAVRPEGSVSTLKIQRTERGDSAVYLCASSLGSGGAQLETQYFGPGTRLLVL.

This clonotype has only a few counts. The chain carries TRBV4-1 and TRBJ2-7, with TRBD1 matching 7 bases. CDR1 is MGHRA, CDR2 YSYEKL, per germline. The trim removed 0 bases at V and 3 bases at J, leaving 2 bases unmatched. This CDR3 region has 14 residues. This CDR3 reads CASSQEGQFYEQYF. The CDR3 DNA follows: TGCGCCAGCAGCCAAGAGGGACAGTTCTACGAGCAGTACTTC.

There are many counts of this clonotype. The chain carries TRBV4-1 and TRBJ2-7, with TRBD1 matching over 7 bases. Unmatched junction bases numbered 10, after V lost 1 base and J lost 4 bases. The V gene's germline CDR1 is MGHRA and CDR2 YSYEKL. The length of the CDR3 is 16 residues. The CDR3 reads CASSQGRTGQDYEQYF. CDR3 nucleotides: TGCGCCAGCAGCCAAGGAAGGACCGGACAGGATTACGAGCAGTACTTC.

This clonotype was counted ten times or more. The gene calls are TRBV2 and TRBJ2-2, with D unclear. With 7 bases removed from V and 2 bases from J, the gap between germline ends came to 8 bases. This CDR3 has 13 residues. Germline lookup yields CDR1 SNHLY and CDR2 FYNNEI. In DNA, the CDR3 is TGTGCCAGCAATGCTCATAACACCGGGGAGCTGTTTTTT. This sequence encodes CASNAHNTGELFF.

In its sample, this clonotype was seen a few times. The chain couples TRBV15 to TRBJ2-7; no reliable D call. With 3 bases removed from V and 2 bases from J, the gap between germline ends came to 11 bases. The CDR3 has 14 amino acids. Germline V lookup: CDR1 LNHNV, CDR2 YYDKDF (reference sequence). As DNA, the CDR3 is TGTGCCACCAGCAGGGCCGACGGCACCTACGAGCAGTACTTC. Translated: CATSRADGTYEQYF.

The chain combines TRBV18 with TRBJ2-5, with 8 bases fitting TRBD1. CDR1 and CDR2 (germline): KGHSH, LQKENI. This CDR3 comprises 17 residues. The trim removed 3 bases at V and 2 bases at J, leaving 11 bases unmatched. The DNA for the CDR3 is TGTGCCAGCTCACCGCGCCGGGACAGGATAAAACAAGAGACCCAGTACTTC. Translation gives CASSPRRDRIKQETQYF.

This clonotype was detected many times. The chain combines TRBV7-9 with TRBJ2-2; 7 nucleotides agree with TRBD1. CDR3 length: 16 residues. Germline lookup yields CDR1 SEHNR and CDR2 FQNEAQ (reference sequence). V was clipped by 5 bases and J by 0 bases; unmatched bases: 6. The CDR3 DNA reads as TGTGCCAGCAGCCACCGACAGGGTGCGAACACCGGGGAGCTGTTTTTT. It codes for CASSHRQGANTGELFF.

The CDR3 protein is CASSYLRDRGLYYNEQFF. CDR3 DNA: TGTGCCAGCAGTTACCTCCGGGACAGGGGGCTGTATTACAATGAGCAGTTCTTC. The rearrangement uses TRBV6-2 or TRBV6-3 and TRBJ2-1; 12 bases map to TRBD1. The CDR3 length is 18 residues. The junction had 9 bases not matched to a gene; V was cut back by 2 bases and J by 4 bases. Per germline, CDR1 MNHEY and CDR2 SVGEGT.

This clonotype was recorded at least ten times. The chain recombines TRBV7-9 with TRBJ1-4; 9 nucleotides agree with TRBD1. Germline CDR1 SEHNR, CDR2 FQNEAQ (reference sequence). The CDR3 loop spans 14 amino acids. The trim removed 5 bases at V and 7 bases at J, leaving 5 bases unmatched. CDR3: CASSRGTGSEKLFF. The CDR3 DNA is TGTGCCAGCAGCAGAGGGACAGGGAGTGAAAAACTGTTTTTT.

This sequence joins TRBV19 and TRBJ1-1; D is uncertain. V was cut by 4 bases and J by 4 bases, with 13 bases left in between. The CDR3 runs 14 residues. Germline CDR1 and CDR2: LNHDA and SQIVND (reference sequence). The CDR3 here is CASSSYRLGTEAFF. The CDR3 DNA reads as TGTGCCAGTAGTAGCTATCGATTGGGCACTGAAGCTTTCTTT.

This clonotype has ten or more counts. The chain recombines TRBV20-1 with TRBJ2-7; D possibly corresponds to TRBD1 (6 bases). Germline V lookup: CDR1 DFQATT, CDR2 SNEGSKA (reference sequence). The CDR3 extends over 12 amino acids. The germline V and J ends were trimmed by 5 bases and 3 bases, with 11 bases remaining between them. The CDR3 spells CSAGIQGYEQYF. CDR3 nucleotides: TGCAGTGCTGGGATACAGGGCTACGAGCAGTACTTC.

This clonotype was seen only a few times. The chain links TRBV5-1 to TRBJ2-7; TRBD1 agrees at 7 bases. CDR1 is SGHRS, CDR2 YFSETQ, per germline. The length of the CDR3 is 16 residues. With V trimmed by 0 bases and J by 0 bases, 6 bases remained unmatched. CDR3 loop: CASSLAKWDSSYEQYF. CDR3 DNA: TGCGCCAGCAGCTTGGCCAAGTGGGACAGCTCCTACGAGCAGTACTTC.

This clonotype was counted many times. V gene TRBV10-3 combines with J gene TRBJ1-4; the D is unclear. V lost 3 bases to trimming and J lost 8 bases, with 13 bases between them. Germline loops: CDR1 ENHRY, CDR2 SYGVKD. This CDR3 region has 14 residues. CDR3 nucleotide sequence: TGTGCCATCAGTGAATCCGGGCTCGGGGAAAAACTGTTTTTT. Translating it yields CAISESGLGEKLFF.

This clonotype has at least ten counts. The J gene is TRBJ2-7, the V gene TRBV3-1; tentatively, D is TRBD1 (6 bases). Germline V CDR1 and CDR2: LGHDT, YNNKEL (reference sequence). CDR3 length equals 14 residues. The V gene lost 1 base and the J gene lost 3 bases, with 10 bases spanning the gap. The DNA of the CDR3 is TGTGCCAGCAGCCAAGTGACACAGGGCTACGAGCAGTACTTC. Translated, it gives CASSQVTQGYEQYF.

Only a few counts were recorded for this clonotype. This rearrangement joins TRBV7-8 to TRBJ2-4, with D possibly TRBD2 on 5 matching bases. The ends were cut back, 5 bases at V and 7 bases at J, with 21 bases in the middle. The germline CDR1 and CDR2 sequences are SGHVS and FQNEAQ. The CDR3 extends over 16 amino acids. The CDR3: CASSPRGAASSNIQYF. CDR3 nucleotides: TGTGCCAGCAGCCCCCGTGGAGCGGCCTCGTCGAACATTCAGTACTTC.

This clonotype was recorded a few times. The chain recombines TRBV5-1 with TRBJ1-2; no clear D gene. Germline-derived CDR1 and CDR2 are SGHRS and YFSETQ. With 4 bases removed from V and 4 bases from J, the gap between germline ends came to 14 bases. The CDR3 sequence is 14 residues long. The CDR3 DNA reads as TGCGCCAGCAGCAACCCAACGACCACCTATGGCTACACCTTC. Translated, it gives CASSNPTTTYGYTF.

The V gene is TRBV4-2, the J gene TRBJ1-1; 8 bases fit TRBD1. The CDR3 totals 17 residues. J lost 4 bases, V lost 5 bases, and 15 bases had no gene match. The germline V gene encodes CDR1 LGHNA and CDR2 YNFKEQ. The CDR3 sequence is CASSGATRGLERTEAFF. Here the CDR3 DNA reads TGTGCCAGCAGCGGAGCAACCAGGGGGCTTGAGCGCACTGAAGCTTTCTTT.

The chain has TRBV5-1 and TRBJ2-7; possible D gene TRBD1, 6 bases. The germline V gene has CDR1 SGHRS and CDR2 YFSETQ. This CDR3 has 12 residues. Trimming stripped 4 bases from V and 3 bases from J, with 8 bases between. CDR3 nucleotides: TGCGCCAGCAGCAAGGACAGCTACGAGCAGTACTTC. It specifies CASSKDSYEQYF.

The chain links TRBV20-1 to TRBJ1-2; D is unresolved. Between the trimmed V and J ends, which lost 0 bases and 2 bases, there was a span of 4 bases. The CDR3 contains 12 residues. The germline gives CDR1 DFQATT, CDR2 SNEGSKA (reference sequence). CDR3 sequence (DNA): TGCAGTGCTAGAGACGCAAACTATGGCTACACCTTC. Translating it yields CSARDANYGYTF.

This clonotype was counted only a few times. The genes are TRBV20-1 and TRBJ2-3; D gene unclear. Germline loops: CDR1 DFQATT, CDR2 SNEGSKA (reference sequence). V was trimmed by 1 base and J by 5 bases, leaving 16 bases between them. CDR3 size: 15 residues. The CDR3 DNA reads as TGCAGTGCTAGAGCTGCCCCTACCGCAGGAGATACGCAGTATTTT. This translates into CSARAAPTAGDTQYF.

CDR3 nucleotides: TGCGCCAGCAGCCAAGACAGCACCGGGGAGCTGTTTTTT. Translating gives CASSQDSTGELFF. The chain carries TRBV4-1 and TRBJ2-2; D is unresolved. CDR3 size: 13 residues. Germline CDR1 MGHRA, CDR2 YSYEKL. V was shortened by 0 bases and J by 4 bases, with 3 bases between the two germline ends.

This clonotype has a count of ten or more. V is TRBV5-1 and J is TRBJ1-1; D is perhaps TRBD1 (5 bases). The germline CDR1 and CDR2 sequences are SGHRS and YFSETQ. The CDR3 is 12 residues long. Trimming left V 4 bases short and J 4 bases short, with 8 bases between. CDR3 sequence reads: CASSEGPTEAFF. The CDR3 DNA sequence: TGCGCCAGCAGCGAGGGGCCCACTGAAGCTTTCTTT.

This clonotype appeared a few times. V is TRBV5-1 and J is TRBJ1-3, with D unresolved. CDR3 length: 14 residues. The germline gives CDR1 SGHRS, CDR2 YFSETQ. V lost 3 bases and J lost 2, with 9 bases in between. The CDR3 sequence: CASSSAGAGNTIYF. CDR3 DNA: TGCGCCAGCAGCTCCGCCGGGGCTGGAAACACCATATATTTT.

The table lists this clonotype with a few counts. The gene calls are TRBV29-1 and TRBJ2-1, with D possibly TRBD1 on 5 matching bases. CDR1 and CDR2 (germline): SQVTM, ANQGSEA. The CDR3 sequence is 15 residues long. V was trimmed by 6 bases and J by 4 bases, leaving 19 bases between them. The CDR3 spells CSVRSLRQKYNEQFF. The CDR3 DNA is TGCAGCGTCCGAAGTTTGCGACAGAAGTACAATGAGCAGTTCTTC.

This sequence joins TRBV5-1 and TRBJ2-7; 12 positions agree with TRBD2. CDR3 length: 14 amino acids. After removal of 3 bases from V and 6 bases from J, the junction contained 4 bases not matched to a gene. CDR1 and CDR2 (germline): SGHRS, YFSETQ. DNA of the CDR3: TGCGCCAGCAGCTCGACTAGCGGGGGAGTCGAGCAGTACTTC. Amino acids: CASSSTSGGVEQYF.

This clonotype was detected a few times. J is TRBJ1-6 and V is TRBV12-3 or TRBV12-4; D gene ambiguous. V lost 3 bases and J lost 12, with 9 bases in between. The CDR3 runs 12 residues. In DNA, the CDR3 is TGTGCCAGCAGTTTCCCCCGGGGACCCCTCCACTTT. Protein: CASSFPRGPLHF.

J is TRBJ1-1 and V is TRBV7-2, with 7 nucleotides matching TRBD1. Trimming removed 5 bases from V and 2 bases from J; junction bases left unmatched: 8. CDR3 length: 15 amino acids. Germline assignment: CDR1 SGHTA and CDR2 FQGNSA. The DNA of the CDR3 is TGTGCCAGCAGCCGAGGGACAGCTTTAAACACTGAAGCTTTCTTT. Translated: CASSRGTALNTEAFF.

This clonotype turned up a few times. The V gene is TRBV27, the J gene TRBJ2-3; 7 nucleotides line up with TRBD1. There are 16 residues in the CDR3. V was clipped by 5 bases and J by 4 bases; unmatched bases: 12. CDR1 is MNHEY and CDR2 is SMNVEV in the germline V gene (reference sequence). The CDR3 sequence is CASSPYDRDDADTQYF. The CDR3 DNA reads TGTGCCAGCAGTCCCTACGACAGGGACGACGCAGATACGCAGTATTTT.

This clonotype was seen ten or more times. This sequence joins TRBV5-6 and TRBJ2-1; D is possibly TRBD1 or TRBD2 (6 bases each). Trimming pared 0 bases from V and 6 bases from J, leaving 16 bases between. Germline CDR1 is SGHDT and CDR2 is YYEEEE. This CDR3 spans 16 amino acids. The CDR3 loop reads CASSLASGGGGNEQFF. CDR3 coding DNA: TGTGCCAGCAGCTTGGCCTCAGGCGGAGGGGGCAATGAGCAGTTCTTC.